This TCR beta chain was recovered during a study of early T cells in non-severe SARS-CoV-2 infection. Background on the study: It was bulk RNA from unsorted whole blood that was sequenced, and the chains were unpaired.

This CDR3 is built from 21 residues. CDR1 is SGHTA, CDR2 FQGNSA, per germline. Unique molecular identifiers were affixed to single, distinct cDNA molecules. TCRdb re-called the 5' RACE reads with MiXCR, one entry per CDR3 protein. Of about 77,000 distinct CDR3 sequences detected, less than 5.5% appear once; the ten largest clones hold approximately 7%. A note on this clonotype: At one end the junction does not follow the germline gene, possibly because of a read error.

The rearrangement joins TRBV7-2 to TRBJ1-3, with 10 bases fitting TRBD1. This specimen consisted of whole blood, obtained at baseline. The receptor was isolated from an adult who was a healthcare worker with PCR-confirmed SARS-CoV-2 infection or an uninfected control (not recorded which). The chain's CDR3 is CASSLLESGTGDTLSGNTLYF. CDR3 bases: TGTGCCAGCAGCTTACTTGAGAGTGGGACAGGGGATACCCTCTCTGGAAACACCCTATATTTT.